Following are 25 T cell receptor beta chains from one sample sequenced in a study of blood T cell repertoires in COVID-19. This table comes from immunoSEQ multiplex PCR, and its TCRdb copy is limited to in-frame clones, with some not included. The sample has about 50,000 clones, 89% seen once. Material: peripheral blood. Receptors originate from a human donor in a cohort sampled during active COVID-19.

The chain is built from TRBV29-1 and TRBJ2-7; 8 bases match TRBD1. Trimming removed 7 bases from V and 3 bases from J; junction bases left unmatched: 23. The V gene's germline CDR1 is SQVTM and CDR2 ANQGSEA. The CDR3 is 18 residues long. CDR3 amino acids: CSAPKVRQGRNINYEQYF. For the CDR3, the DNA is TGCAGCGCCCCGAAAGTCCGACAGGGGAGGAATATCAACTACGAGCAGTACTTC.

This clone counts as medium-sized. Other DNA sequences in this specimen translate into the identical CDR3. The chain couples TRBV10-3 to TRBJ2-1; 9 positions agree with TRBD2. The CDR3 length is 17 residues. Germline lookup yields CDR1 ENHRY and CDR2 SYGVKD. Trimming cost V 0 bases and J 5 bases; bases outside gene matches: 8. The CDR3 region has the DNA TGTGCCATCAGTGAGTCGAGGGCTAGCGGGGACAACAATGAGCAGTTCTTC. Encoded protein: CAISESRASGDNNEQFF.

The chain joins TRBV9 to TRBJ1-2; 9 bases are a match to TRBD1. The CDR3 has 15 residues. Germline V gives CDR1 SGDLS, CDR2 YYNGEE. J gave up 2 bases and V 3 bases, and 5 bases lay outside the gene matches. The CDR3 DNA sequence: TGTGCCAGCAGCGCCCGGGACAGGGCAAACTATGGCTACACCTTC. Residues: CASSARDRANYGYTF.

The chain combines TRBV6-2 or TRBV6-3 with TRBJ2-7; D gene uncertain. V lost 4 bases, J lost 2 bases, and 9 bases lay in between. Germline CDR1 reads MNHEY; CDR2 reads SVGEGT. This CDR3 has 13 amino acids. CDR3 sequence reads: CASSLPGTYEQYF. CDR3 bases: TGTGCCAGCAGTTTACCGGGTACCTACGAGCAGTACTTC.

This clone has only one observation. The J gene is TRBJ2-7, the V gene TRBV18; TRBD1 might be the D (6 bases). Germline V lookup: CDR1 KGHSH, CDR2 LQKENI. Trimming shortened V by 2 bases and J by 2 bases, and 7 bases separated the two germline ends. The CDR3 sequence is 13 residues long. DNA of the CDR3: TGTGCCAGCTCACCAGGGGACACCTACGAGCAGTACTTC. This sequence encodes CASSPGDTYEQYF. Using reference TRBV18 and TRBJ2-7 for the parts outside the CDR3, the full variable domain is NAGVMQNPRHLVRRRGQEARLRCSPMKGHSHVYWYRQLPEEGLKFMVYLQKENIIDESGMPKERFSAEFPKEGPSILRIQQVVRGDSAAYFCASSPGDTYEQYFGPGTRLTVT.

V usage is TRBV11-2 and J usage is TRBJ1-5; no clear D gene. The CDR3 extends over 13 amino acids. V lost 3 bases and J 7 bases, leaving 10 bases between the germline ends. CDR1 SGHAT and CDR2 FQNNGV come from the germline V gene. CDR3 in DNA: TGTGCCAGCAGCTTGTCGGTTCGGCAGCCCCAGCATTTT. It encodes CASSLSVRQPQHF. The variable domain in full, completed from reference TRBV11-2 and TRBJ1-5, reads EAGVAQSPRYKIIEKRQSVAFWCNPISGHATLYWYQQILGQGPKLLIQFQNNGVVDDSQLPKDRFSAERLKGVDSTLKIQPAKLEDSAVYLCASSLSVRQPQHFGDGTRLSIL.

V gene TRBV7-8 combines with J gene TRBJ1-2, with D perhaps matching TRBD1 (5 bases). This CDR3 region has 13 residues. V lost 3 bases to trimming and J lost 3 bases, with 8 bases between them. The germline CDR1 and CDR2 sequences are SGHVS and FQNEAQ. The CDR3 is CASSLATDYGYTF. The CDR3 DNA reads as TGTGCCAGCAGCTTGGCGACAGACTATGGCTACACCTTC.

The CDR3 region is CASSPGLAGTDEQFF. CDR3 sequence (DNA): TGTGCCAGCAGTCCAGGGCTAGCGGGGACCGATGAGCAGTTCTTC. This chain joins TRBV6-5 and TRBJ2-1; 9 bases agree with TRBD2. This CDR3 contains 15 residues. Trimming removed 5 bases from V and 8 bases from J; junction bases left unmatched: 10. The germline V gene encodes CDR1 MNHEY and CDR2 SVGAGI.

This clone turned up a few times. The rearrangement uses TRBV6-5 and TRBJ1-2; the D gene is possibly TRBD1 (6 bases). This CDR3 region has 13 residues. V lost 2 bases and J 2 bases, leaving 6 bases between the germline ends. CDR1 and CDR2 (germline): MNHEY, SVGAGI. The CDR3 sequence is CASSYTGNYGYTF. In nucleotides, the CDR3 is TGTGCCAGCAGTTACACAGGGAACTATGGCTACACCTTC.

The chain is built from TRBV6-2 or TRBV6-3 and TRBJ1-3; TRBD1 might be the D (6 bases). The CDR3 is 18 amino acids. V dropped 0 bases and J dropped 2 bases, with 17 bases sitting between them. CDR1 and CDR2 from the germline V gene are MNHEY and SVGEGT. DNA of the CDR3: TGTGCCAGCAGTTACTCGAAGGCCGGACAGTCGACTGGAAACACCATATATTTT. Translating gives CASSYSKAGQSTGNTIYF.

This sequence joins TRBV27 and TRBJ2-7; weak D call: TRBD2 (5 bases). Trimming pared 2 bases from V and 6 bases from J, leaving 17 bases between. The CDR3 runs 15 residues. Per the germline V gene, CDR1 is MNHEY and CDR2 is SMNVEV (reference sequence). The CDR3 bases are TGTGCCAGCAGTTTAAGATGGGGAGATTCGAGCGAGCAGTACTTC. This gives the protein CASSLRWGDSSEQYF.

The J gene is TRBJ2-2, the V gene TRBV9; D is possibly TRBD2 (5 bases). Germline-derived CDR1 and CDR2 are SGDLS and YYNGEE. CDR3 size: 15 residues. V lost 3 bases and J lost 6, with 15 bases in between. The CDR3 region is CASSALGGASGELFF. CDR3 DNA sequence: TGTGCCAGCAGCGCACTCGGAGGCGCGTCCGGGGAGCTGTTTTTT.

The rearrangement joins TRBV30 to TRBJ2-3, with 9 positions matching TRBD1. CDR1 is GTSNPN, CDR2 SVGIG, per germline (reference sequence). This CDR3 has 14 amino acids. V shed 1 base and J 4 bases; nucleotides not matched to a gene: 3. CDR3 region: CAWSAGQGPDTQYF. In DNA, the CDR3 is TGTGCCTGGAGTGCCGGACAGGGGCCAGATACGCAGTATTTT.

The gene calls are TRBV19 and TRBJ2-1; perhaps TRBD2 as D (7 bases). Looked up from germline, CDR1 is LNHDA and CDR2 is SQIVND (reference sequence). The CDR3 runs to 15 residues. V dropped 9 bases and J dropped 8 bases, with 23 bases sitting between them. The CDR3 nucleotides read TGTGCCAGCTCCGAAGTAGGGGGGGCATTTCATGAGCAGTTCTTC. It specifies CASSEVGGAFHEQFF.

The chain uses TRBV7-8 and TRBJ1-4; tentatively, D is TRBD1 (5 bases). Germline values: CDR1 SGHVS, CDR2 FQNEAQ. The CDR3 extends over 15 amino acids. V gave up 6 bases and J gave up 7 bases, with 18 bases separating them. The CDR3 DNA reads as TGTGCCAGCAGTTCACACCGAGGGACTGGTGAAAAACTGTTTTTT. Its translation: CASSSHRGTGEKLFF.

This clone was seen once. V gene TRBV2 combines with J gene TRBJ1-1, with D tentatively TRBD1 (5 bases). Per the germline V gene, CDR1 is SNHLY and CDR2 is FYNNEI. Trimming left V 3 bases short and J 4 bases short, with 9 bases between. The CDR3 loop spans 13 amino acids. The CDR3 is CASSDSGGTEAFF. The CDR3 coding sequence is TGTGCCAGCAGTGACTCGGGGGGCACTGAAGCTTTCTTT. Based on the CDR3 plus reference TRBV2 and TRBJ1-1, the full variable domain is EPEVTQTPSHQVTQMGQEVILRCVPISNHLYFYWYRQILGQKVEFLVSFYNNEISEKSEIFDDQFSVERPDGSNFTLKIRSTKLEDSAMYFCASSDSGGTEAFFGQGTRLTVV.

A single count supports this clone. This chain connects TRBV6-2 or TRBV6-3 to TRBJ2-3; 12 nucleotides match TRBD2. V was clipped by 6 bases and J by 4 bases; unmatched bases: 5. CDR3 length: 15 amino acids. CDR1 is MNHEY and CDR2 is SVGEGT in the germline V gene. This CDR3 is CASSQTSGGSDTQYF. In DNA form, the CDR3 reads TGTGCCAGCAGCCAGACTAGCGGGGGATCAGATACGCAGTATTTT.

The chain couples TRBV5-1 to TRBJ2-2; TRBD1 is a possible D gene (8 bases). V was cut by 4 bases and J by 4 bases, with 20 bases left in between. The CDR3 covers 17 residues. The germline gives CDR1 SGHRS, CDR2 YFSETQ. CDR3 residues: CASSLPQGGRPTGELFF. DNA for the CDR3: TGCGCCAGCAGCCTACCACAGGGGGGGCGCCCCACCGGGGAGCTGTTTTTT. Drawing the rest from reference TRBV5-1 and TRBJ2-2, the complete variable domain is KAGVTQTPRYLIKTRGQQVTLSCSPISGHRSVSWYQQTPGQGLQFLFEYFSETQRNKGNFPGRFSGRQFSNSRSEMNVSTLELGDSALYLCASSLPQGGRPTGELFFGEGSRLTVL.

The chain links TRBV7-2 to TRBJ2-2, with D tentatively TRBD2 (5 bases). Germline V gene lookup returns CDR1 SGHTA and CDR2 FQGNSA. V was pared by 1 base and J by 5 bases, with 11 bases between. This CDR3 is built from 15 residues. The CDR3 nucleotides are TGTGCCAGCAGCTTAGTAGCGTCCCCAACCGGGGAGCTGTTTTTT. Encoded protein: CASSLVASPTGELFF.

This chain links TRBV27 with TRBJ2-3; D unclear. The V end was cut by 6 bases, the J end by 1 base, with 8 bases between. CDR1 and CDR2 (germline): MNHEY, SMNVEV (reference sequence). The CDR3 spans 13 residues. The CDR3 DNA sequence: TGTGCCAGCAGGCGAACCGGCACAGATACGCAGTATTTT. Translation gives CASRRTGTDTQYF.

The rearrangement joins TRBV5-6 to TRBJ2-3, with 8 bases that match TRBD2. This CDR3 region has 17 residues. Trimming at V came to 0 bases and at J to 2 bases, leaving 8 bases not matched to a gene. The germline V gene encodes CDR1 SGHDT and CDR2 YYEEEE. Written as DNA, the CDR3 is TGTGCCAGCAGCTTGGCCGGGAGGGTAGCCACCACAGATACGCAGTATTTT. Translated: CASSLAGRVATTDTQYF.

The rearrangement uses TRBV3-1 (or the pseudogene TRBV3-2) and TRBJ2-7; unclear D gene. CDR1 and CDR2 from the germline V gene are LGHDT and YNNKEL (reference sequence). This CDR3 has 13 amino acids. The ends were cut back, 1 base at V and 1 base at J, with 5 bases in the middle. CDR3 loop: CASSQANSYEQYF. Written as DNA, the CDR3 is TGTGCCAGCAGCCAAGCAAATTCCTACGAGCAGTACTTC.

V and J are TRBV25-1 and TRBJ2-7; D might be TRBD1 (6 bases). Germline values: CDR1 MGHDK, CDR2 SYGVNS. V lost 4 bases, J lost 0 bases, and 13 bases lay in between. The CDR3 is 15 residues long. The CDR3 DNA is TGTGCCAGCAGTGCCTCCGGGACACCCTCCTACGAGCAGTACTTC. Translating it yields CASSASGTPSYEQYF.

This rearrangement joins TRBV7-2 to TRBJ2-1, with 14 bases lining up with TRBD2. J lost 15 bases, V lost 5 bases, and 6 bases had no gene match. This CDR3 region has 13 residues. Germline CDR1 is SGHTA and CDR2 is FQGNSA. The CDR3 loop is CASSQGLAGGMFF. The CDR3 coding sequence is TGTGCCAGCAGCCAAGGACTAGCGGGGGGTATGTTCTTC. The whole variable domain, remainder taken from reference TRBV7-2 and TRBJ2-1, is GAGVSQSPSNKVTEKGKDVELRCDPISGHTALYWYRQSLGQGLEFLIYFQGNSAPDKSGLPSDRFSAERTGGSVSTLTIQRTQQEDSAVYLCASSQGLAGGMFFGPGTRLTVL.

In DNA, the CDR3 is TGTGCCAGTAGTATTCAGGGGGCTGGGGATGAGCAGTTCTTC. Translated, it gives CASSIQGAGDEQFF. The chain uses TRBV19 and TRBJ2-1; 8 nucleotides agree with TRBD1. Trimming cost V 3 bases and J 8 bases; bases outside gene matches: 6. Germline assignment: CDR1 LNHDA and CDR2 SQIVND (reference sequence). The CDR3 extends over 14 amino acids.